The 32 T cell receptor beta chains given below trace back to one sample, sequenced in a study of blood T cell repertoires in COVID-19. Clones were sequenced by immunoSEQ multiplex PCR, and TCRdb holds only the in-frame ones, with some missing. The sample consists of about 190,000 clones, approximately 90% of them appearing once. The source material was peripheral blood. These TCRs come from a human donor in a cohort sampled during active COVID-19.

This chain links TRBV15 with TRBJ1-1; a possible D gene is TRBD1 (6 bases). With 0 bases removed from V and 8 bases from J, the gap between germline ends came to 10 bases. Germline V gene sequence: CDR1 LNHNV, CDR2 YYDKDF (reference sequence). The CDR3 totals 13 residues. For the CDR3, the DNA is TGTGCCACCAGCAGAGAAACAAGGGGGGAAGCTTTCTTT. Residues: CATSRETRGEAFF.

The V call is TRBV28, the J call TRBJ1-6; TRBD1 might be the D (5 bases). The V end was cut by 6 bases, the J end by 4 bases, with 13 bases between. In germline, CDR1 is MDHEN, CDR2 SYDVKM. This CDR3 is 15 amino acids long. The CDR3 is CASSPLGHYNSPLHF. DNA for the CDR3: TGTGCCAGCAGCCCCCTTGGACATTATAATTCACCCCTCCACTTT.

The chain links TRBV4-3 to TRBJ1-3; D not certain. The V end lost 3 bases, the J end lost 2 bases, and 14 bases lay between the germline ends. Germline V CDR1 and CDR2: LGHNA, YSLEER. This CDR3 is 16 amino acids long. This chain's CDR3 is CASSQAQPAAGNTIYF. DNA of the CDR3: TGCGCCAGCAGCCAGGCCCAACCAGCGGCTGGAAACACCATATATTTT.

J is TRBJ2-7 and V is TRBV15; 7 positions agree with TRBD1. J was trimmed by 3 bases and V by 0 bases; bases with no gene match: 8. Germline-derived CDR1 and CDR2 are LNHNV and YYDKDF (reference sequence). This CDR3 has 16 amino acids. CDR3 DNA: TGTGCCACCAGCAGAGATGCAGGGGGTTTCGACTACGAGCAGTACTTC. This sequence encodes CATSRDAGGFDYEQYF.

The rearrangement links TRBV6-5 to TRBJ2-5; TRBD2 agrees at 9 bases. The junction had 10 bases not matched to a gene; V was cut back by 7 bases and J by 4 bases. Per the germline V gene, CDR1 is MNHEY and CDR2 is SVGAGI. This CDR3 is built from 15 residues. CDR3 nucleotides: TGTGCCAGCAACCGGGGGCTAGCGGGAACAGAGACCCAGTACTTC. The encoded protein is CASNRGLAGTETQYF.

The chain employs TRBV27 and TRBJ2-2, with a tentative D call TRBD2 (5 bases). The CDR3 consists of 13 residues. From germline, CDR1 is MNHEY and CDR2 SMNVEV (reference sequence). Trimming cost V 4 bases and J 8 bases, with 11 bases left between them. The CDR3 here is CASSYGVGGELFF. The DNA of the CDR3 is TGTGCCAGCAGTTACGGGGTTGGGGGGGAGCTGTTTTTT.

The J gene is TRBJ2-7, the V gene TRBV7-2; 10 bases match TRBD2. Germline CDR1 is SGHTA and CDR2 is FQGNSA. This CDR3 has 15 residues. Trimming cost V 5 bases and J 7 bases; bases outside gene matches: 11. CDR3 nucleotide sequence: TGTGCCAGCAGCCCAATAAGCGGGGGGGCAGCAGAGCAGTACTTC. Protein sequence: CASSPISGGAAEQYF.

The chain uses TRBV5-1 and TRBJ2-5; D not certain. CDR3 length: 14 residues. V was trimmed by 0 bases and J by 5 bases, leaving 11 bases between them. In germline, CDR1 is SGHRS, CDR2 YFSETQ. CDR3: CASSLGASQETQYF. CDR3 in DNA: TGCGCCAGCAGCTTGGGAGCGTCTCAGGAGACCCAGTACTTC.

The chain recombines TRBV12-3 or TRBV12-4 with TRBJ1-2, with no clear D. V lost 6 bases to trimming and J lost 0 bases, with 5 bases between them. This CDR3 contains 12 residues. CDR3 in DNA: TGTGCCAGCAGACAGACTAACTATGGCTACACCTTC. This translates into CASRQTNYGYTF.

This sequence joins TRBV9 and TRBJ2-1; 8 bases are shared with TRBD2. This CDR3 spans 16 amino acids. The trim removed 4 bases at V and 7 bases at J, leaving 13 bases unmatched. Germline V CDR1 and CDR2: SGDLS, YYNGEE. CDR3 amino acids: CASSLSGRGAGNEQFF. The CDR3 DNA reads TGTGCCAGCAGCCTCTCCGGGCGGGGGGCTGGGAATGAGCAGTTCTTC.

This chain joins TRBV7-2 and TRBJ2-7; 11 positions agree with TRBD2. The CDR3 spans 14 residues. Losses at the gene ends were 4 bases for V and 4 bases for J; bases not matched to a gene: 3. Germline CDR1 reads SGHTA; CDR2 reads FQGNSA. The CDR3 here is CASSSLAGGYEQYF. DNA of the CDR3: TGTGCCAGCAGCTCCTTAGCGGGAGGGTACGAGCAGTACTTC.

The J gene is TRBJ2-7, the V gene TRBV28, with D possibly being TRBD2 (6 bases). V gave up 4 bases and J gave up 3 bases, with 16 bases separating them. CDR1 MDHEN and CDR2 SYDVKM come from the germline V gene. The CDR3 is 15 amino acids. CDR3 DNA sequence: TGTGCCAGCAGTTCGGGGGTGGCATATCACTACGAGCAGTACTTC. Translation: CASSSGVAYHYEQYF.

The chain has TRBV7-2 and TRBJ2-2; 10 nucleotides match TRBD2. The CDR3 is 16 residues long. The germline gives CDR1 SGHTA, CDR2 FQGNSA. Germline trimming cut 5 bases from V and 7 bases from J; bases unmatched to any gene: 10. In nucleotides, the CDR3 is TGTGCCAGCAGCCCAGGGGCTAGCGGGAGAATCGGGGAGCTGTTTTTT. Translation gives CASSPGASGRIGELFF.

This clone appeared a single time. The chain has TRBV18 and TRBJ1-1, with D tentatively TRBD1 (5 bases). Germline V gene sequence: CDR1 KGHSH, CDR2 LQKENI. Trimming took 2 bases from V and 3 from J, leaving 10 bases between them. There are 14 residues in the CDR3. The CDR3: CASSPIRDHTEAFF. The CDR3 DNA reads TGTGCCAGCTCACCAATCAGGGATCACACTGAAGCTTTCTTT.

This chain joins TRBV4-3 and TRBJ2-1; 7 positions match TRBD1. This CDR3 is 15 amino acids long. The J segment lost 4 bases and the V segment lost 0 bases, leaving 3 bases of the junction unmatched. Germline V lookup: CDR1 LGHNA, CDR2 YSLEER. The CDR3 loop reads CASSQESTGYNEQFF. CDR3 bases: TGCGCCAGCAGCCAAGAATCGACAGGGTACAATGAGCAGTTCTTC.

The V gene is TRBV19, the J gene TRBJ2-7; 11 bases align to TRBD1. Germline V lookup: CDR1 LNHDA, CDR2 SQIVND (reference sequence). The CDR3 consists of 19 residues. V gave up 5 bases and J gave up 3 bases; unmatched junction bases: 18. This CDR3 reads CASSLSGTGGFARRYEQYF. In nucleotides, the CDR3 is TGTGCCAGTAGTCTCTCCGGGACAGGGGGGTTTGCCCGGCGCTACGAGCAGTACTTC.

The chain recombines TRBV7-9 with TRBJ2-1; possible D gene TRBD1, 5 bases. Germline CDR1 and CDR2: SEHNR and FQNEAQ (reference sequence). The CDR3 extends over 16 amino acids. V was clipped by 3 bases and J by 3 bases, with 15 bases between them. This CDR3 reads CASSFLGSGRYNEQFF. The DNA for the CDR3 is TGTGCCAGCAGCTTCCTGGGGTCAGGGCGCTACAATGAGCAGTTCTTC. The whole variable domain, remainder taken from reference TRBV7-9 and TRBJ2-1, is DTGVSQNPRHKITKRGQNVTFRCDPISEHNRLYWYRQTLGQGPEFLTYFQNEAQLEKSRLLSDRFSAERPKGSFSTLEIQRTEQGDSAMYLCASSFLGSGRYNEQFFGPGTRLTVL.

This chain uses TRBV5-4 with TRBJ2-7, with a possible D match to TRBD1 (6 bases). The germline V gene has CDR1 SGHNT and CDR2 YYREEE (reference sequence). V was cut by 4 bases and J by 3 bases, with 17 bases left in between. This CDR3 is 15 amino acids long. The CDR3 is CASSLERQGSYEQYF. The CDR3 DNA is TGTGCCAGCAGCCTGGAAAGGCAGGGGAGCTACGAGCAGTACTTC.

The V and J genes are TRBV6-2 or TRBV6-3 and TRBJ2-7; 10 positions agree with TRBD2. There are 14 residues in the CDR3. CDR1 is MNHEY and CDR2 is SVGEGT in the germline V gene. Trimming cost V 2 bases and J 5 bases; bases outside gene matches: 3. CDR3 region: CASSYPGTSDEQYF. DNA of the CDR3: TGTGCCAGCAGTTACCCGGGGACTAGCGACGAGCAGTACTTC.

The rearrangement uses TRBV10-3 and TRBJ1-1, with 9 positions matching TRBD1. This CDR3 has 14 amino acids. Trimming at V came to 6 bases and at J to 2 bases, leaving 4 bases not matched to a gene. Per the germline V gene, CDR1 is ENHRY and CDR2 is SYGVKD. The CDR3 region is CAIRRTGDNTEAFF. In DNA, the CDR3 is TGTGCCATCAGAAGGACAGGGGATAACACTGAAGCTTTCTTT.

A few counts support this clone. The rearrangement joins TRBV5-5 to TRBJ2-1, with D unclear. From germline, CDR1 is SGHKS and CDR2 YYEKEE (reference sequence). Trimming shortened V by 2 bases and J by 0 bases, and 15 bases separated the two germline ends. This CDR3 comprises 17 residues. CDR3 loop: CASSFALTASSYNEQFF. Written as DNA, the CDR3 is TGTGCCAGCAGCTTTGCACTGACGGCTAGCTCCTACAATGAGCAGTTCTTC.

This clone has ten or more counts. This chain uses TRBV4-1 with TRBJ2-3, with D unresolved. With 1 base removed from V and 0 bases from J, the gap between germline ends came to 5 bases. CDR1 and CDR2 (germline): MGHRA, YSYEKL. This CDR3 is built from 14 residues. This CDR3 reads CASSQVYSTDTQYF. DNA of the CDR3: TGCGCCAGCAGCCAAGTATATAGCACAGATACGCAGTATTTT.

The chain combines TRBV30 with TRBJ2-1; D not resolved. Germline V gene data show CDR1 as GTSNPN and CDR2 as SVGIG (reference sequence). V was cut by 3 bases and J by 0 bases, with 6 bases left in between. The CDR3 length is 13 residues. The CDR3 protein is CAWSESSYNEQFF. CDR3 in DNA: TGTGCCTGGAGCGAGAGCTCCTACAATGAGCAGTTCTTC.

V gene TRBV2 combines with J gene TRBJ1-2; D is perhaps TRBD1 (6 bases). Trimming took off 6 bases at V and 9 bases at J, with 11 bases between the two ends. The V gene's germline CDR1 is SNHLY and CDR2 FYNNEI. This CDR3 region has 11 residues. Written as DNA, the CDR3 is TGTGCCAGCAGGGAACAGGGTAGCTACACCTTC. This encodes CASREQGSYTF.

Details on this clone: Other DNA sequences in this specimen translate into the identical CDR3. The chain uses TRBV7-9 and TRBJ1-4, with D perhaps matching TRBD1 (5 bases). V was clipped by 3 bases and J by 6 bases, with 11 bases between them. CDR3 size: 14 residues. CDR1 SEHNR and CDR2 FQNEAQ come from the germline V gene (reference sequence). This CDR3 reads CASSLGQGDEKLFF. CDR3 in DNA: TGTGCCAGCAGCTTGGGCCAGGGCGATGAAAAACTGTTTTTT.

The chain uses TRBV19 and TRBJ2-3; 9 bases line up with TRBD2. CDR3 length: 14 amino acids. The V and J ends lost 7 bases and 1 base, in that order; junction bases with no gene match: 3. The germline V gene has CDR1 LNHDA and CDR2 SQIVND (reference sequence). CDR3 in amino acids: CASTRTSGTDTQYF. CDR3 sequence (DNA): TGTGCCAGTACCCGGACTAGCGGCACAGATACGCAGTATTTT. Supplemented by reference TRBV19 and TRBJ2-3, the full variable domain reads DGGITQSPKYLFRKEGQNVTLSCEQNLNHDAMYWYRQDPGQGLRLIYYSQIVNDFQKGDIAEGYSVSREKKESFPLTVTSAQKNPTAFYLCASTRTSGTDTQYFGPGTRLTVL.

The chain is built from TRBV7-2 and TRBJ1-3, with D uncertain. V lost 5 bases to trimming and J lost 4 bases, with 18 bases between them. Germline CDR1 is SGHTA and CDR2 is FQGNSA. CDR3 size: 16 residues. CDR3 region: CASSLSGSQWGNTIYF. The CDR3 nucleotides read TGTGCCAGCAGCCTCTCCGGGTCTCAGTGGGGAAACACCATATATTTT.

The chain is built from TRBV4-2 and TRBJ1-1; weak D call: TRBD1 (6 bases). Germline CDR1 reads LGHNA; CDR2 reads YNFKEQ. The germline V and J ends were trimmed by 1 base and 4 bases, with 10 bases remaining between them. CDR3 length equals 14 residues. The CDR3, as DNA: TGTGCCAGCAGCCAAGTAACAGGGAGCACTGAAGCTTTCTTT. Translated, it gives CASSQVTGSTEAFF.

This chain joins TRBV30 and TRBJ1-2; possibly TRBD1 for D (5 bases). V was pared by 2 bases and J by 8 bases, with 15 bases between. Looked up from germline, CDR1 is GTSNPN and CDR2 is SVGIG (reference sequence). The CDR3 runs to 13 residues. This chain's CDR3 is CAWSWQGAWGYTF. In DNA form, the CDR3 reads TGTGCCTGGAGTTGGCAGGGCGCTTGGGGCTACACCTTC.

The CDR3 nucleotides are TGTGCCAGCACCCCTTCGGGAGGGTTACGCTCCTACAATGAGCAGTTCTTC. This translates into CASTPSGGLRSYNEQFF. This chain links TRBV27 with TRBJ2-1; 8 nucleotides line up with TRBD2. V lost 7 bases and J lost 0; bases outside the gene matches: 11. The germline V gene has CDR1 MNHEY and CDR2 SMNVEV (reference sequence). There are 17 residues in the CDR3.

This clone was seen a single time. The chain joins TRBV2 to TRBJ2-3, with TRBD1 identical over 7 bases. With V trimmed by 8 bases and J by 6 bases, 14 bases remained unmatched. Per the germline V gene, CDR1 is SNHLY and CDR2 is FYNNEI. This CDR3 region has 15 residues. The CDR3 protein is CASRKGRQGGDTQYF. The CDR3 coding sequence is TGTGCCAGCCGAAAGGGGCGACAGGGCGGCGATACGCAGTATTTT. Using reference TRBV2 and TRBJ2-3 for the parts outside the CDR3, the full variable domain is EPEVTQTPSHQVTQMGQEVILRCVPISNHLYFYWYRQILGQKVEFLVSFYNNEISEKSEIFDDQFSVERPDGSNFTLKIRSTKLEDSAMYFCASRKGRQGGDTQYFGPGTRLTVL.

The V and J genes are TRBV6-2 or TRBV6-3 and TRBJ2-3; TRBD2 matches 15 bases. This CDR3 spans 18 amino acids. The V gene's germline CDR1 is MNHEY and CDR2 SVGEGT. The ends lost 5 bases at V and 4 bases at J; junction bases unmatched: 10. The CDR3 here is CASSMPGLAGGPPDTQYF. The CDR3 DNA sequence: TGTGCCAGCAGTATGCCGGGACTAGCGGGGGGTCCGCCAGATACGCAGTATTTT.